These 2 T cell receptor beta chains originate from one sample sequenced in a study of molecular identifiers for immune sequencing clone quantification. Via MiXCR, TCRdb re-called the PCR reads, giving one row per CDR3 protein. Of 35,000 or so distinct CDR3 sequences in the sample, about 18% were seen once. The specimen was naive CD8+ T cells from blood, with Jurkat cell RNA spiked in. The subset is: FACS-sorted CD8+CD4-CCR7+CD45RA+ naive T cells. The receptors stem from a human donor in good health. Some libraries in this study had Jurkat cell RNA spiked in.

There are many counts of this clonotype. The rearrangement uses TRBV6-2 or TRBV6-3 and TRBJ2-1, with D tentatively TRBD2 (5 bases). Germline-derived CDR1 and CDR2 are MNHEY and SVGEGT. The CDR3 has 15 amino acids. Trimming left V 0 bases short and J 8 bases short, with 14 bases between. CDR3 region: CASSYSAGLTHEQFF. Here the CDR3 DNA reads TGTGCCAGCAGTTACTCCGCGGGCCTGACCCATGAGCAGTTCTTC.

This chain links TRBV20-1 with TRBJ2-6; no clear D gene. V was trimmed by 6 bases and J by 0 bases, leaving 12 bases between them. CDR3 length: 15 amino acids. From germline, CDR1 is DFQATT and CDR2 SNEGSKA (reference sequence). CDR3 in amino acids: CSALPYLSGANVLTF. CDR3 DNA sequence: TGCAGTGCCCTCCCCTACCTCTCTGGGGCCAACGTCCTGACTTTC.